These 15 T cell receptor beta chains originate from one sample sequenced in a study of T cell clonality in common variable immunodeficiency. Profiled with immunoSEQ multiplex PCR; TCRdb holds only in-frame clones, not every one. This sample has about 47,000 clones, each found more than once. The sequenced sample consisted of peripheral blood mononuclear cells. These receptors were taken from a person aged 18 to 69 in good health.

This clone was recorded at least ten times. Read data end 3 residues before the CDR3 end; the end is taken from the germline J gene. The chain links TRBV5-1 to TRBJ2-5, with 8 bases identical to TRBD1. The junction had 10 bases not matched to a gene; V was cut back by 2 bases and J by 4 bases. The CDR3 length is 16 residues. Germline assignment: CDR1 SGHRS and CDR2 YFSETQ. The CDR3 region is CASSLQAPGGGETQYF. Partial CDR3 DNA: TGCGCCAGCAGCTTACAAGCGCCAGGGGGCGGAGAGACC.

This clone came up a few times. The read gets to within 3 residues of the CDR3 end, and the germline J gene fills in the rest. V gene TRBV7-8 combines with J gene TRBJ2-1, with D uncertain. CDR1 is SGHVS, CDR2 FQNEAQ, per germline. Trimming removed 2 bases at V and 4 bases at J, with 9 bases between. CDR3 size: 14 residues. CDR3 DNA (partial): TGTGCCAGCAGCTTATCGGGTTTTTACAATGAG. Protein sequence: CASSLSGFYNE. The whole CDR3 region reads CASSLSGFYNEQFF.

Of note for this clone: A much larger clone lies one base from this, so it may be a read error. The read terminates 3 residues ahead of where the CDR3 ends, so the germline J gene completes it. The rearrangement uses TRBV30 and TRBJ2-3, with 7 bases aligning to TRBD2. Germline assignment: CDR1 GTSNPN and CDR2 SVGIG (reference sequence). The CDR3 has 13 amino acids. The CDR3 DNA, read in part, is TGTGCCTGGAGTCCTGGGGGGGATCAGCCG. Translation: CAWSPGGDQP. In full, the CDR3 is CAWSPGGDQPQYF.

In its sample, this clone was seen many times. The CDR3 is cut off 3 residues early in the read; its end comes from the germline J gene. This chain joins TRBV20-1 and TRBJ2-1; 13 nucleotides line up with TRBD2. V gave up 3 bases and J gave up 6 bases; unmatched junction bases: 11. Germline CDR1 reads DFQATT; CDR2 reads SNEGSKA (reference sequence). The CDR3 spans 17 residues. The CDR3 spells CSARARVTSGRVNEQFF. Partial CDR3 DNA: TGCAGTGCTAGGGCCCGGGTTACTAGCGGGAGGGTCAATGAG.

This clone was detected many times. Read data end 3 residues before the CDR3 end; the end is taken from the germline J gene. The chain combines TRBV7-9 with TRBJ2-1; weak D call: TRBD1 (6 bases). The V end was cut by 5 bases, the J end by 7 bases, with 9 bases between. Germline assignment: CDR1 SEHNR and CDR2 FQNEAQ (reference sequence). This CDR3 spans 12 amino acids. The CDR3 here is CASSMTGNEQFF. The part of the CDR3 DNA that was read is TGTGCCAGCAGCATGACAGGTAATGAG.

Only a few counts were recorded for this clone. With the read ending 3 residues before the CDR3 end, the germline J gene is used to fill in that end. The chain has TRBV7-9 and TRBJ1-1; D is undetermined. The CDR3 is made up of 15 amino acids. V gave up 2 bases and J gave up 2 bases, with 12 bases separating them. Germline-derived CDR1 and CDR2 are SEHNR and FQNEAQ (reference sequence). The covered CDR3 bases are TGTGCCAGCAGCTTACCCGAAGGCGGAAACACTGAA. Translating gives CASSLPEGGNTE. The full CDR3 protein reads CASSLPEGGNTEAFF.

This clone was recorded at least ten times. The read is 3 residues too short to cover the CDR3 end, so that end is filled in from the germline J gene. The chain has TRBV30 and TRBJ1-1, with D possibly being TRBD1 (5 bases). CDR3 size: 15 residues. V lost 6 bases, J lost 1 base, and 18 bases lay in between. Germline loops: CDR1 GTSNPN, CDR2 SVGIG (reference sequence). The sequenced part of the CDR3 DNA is TGTGCCTGCAACTTGGGACTGTGGGGGAACACTGAA. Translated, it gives CACNLGLWGNTE. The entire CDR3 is CACNLGLWGNTEAFF.

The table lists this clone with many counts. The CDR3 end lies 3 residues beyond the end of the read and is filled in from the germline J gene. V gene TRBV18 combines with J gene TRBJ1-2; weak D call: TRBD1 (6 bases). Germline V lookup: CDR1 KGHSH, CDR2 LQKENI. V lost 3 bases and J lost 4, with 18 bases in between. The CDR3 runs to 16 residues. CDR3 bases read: TGTGCCAGCTCACCTCCACCCGGACAGCTGGGCTATGGC. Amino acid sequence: CASSPPPGQLGYG. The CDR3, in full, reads CASSPPPGQLGYGYTF.

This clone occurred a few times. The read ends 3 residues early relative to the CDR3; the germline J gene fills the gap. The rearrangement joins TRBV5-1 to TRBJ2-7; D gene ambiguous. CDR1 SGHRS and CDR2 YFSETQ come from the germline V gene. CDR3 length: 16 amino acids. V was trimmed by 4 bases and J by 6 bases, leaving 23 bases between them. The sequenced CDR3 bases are TGCGCCAGCAGCCCAGCCGGCAGGCAGGTCCAGTCCGAG. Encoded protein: CASSPAGRQVQSE. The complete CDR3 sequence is CASSPAGRQVQSEQYF.

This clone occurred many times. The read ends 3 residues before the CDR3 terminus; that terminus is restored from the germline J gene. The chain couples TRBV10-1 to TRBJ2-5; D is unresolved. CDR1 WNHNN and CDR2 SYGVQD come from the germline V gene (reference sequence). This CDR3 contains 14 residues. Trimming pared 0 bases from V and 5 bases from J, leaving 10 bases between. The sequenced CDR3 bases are TGCGCCAGCAGTGAGTCGACATGGCCGGAGACC. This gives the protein CASSESTWPET. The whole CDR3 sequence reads CASSESTWPETQYF.

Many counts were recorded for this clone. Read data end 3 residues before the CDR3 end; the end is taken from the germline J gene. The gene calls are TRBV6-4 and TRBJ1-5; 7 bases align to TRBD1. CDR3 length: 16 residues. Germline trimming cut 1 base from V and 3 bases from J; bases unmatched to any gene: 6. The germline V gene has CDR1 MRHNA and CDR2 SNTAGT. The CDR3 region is CASSDYRDRLNQPQHF. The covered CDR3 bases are TGTGCCAGCAGTGACTACCGGGACAGACTCAATCAGCCC.

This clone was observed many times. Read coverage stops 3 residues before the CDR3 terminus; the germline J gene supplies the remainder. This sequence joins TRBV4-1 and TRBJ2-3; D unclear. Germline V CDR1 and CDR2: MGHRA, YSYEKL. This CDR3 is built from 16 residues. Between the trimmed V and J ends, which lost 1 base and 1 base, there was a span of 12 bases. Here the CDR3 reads CASSQVSGYGTDTQYF. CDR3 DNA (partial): TGCGCCAGCAGCCAAGTATCAGGTTATGGCACAGATACG.

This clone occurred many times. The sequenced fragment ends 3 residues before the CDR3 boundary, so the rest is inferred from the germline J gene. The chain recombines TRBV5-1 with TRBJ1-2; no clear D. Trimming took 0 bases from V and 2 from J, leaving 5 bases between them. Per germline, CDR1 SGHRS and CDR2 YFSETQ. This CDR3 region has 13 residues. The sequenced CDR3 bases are TGCGCCAGCAGCTTGGGGCAGAACTATGGC. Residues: CASSLGQNYG. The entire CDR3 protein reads CASSLGQNYGYTF. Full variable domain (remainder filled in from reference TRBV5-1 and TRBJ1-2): KAGVTQTPRYLIKTRGQQVTLSCSPISGHRSVSWYQQTPGQGLQFLFEYFSETQRNKGNFPGRFSGRQFSNSRSEMNVSTLELGDSALYLCASSLGQNYGYTFGSGTRLTVV.

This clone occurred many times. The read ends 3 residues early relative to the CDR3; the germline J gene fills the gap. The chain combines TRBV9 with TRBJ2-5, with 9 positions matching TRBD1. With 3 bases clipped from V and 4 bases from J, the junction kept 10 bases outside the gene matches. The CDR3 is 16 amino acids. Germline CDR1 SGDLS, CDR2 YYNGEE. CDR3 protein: CASSAGGQGRGETQYF. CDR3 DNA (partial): TGTGCCAGCAGCGCGGGGGGACAGGGTAGAGGAGAGACC.

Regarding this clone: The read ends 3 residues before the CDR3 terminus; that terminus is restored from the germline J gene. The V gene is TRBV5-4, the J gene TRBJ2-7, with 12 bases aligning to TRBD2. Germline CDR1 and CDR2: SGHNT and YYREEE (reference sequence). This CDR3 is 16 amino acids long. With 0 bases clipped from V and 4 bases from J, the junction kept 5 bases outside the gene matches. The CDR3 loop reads CASSLGGTSGWYEQYF. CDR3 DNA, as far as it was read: TGTGCCAGCAGCTTGGGAGGGACTAGCGGGTGGTACGAG.